Reported below is one T cell receptor (beta chain). It has no known antigen specificity. Per-base qualities were not stored, and no clone one base away is much larger. The germline V gene yields SGHTA for CDR1 and FQGNSA for CDR2. CDR3 length: 14 amino acids, cysteine to phenylalanine. Kept here is only the CDR3 DNA, which spans 42 bases and is read in frame from base 1. The junction carries 13 bases between V and J, which are trimmed by 4 bases and 6 bases respectively. Library creation used the immunoSEQ multiplex PCR assay. For the multiplex PCR, a mixture combining 60 forward primers for TCR Vbeta segments and 13 reverse primers for TCR Jbeta segments was used. The CDR3 region of rearranged TCR beta genes was amplified from genomic DNA by a multiplex PCR assay. The amplified TCR beta libraries were sequenced on the Illumina HiSeq System as 87-base-pair reads. Under the source paper's analysis protocol: In a later analysis, approximately 74 million unique TCR beta chains were counted across the 650 to 700 repertoires, and approximately 11 million of these chains were shared by at least two donors. Raw reads were error-corrected and collapsed into unique sequences with a nearest-neighbor algorithm that merged closely related sequences to remove PCR and sequencing errors. To assign V, D and J gene segments, CDR3 sequences were aligned to IMGT reference sequences. For a sequence to be retained, a match of at least six nucleotides to both a V gene segment and a J gene segment was required. Rearrangements were called productive when the CDR3 lacked stop codons and stayed in frame with V and J; all others were non-productive. CDR3 was defined by IMGT convention, running from the second conserved V-encoded cysteine to the conserved J-encoded phenylalanine. The earlier analysis of a few hundred of the donors excluded sequences that lacked an unambiguous match to a single V gene segment. In an earlier analysis of approximately 500 of the donors, a V segment was called functional when productive rearrangements were above 56.7%, and segregating when the standard deviation between donors exceeded 5%. A statistical classification framework was built for diagnosing cytomegalovirus status from the catalog of TCR beta chain sequences. In a later analysis, TCR nucleotide sequences were compared against IMGT/GENE-DB human TR gene sequences so that V and J genes could be assigned. The TCRdist pipeline was used in a later analysis to assign CDR3 sequences and most-parsimonious VDJ recombination scenarios. In a later analysis, each TCR beta chain was defined by its CDR3 amino acid sequence together with its V-gene family, and reads lacking a unique V-gene family were excluded. As a way to deal with suspected cross-contamination and a sequencing artifact, a later analysis dropped 640 or so nucleotide sequences that were highly shared and had low generation probability. For each public chain, a later analysis derived a clonal expansion index from normalized ranks of inferred template counts within each repertoire. A later analysis computed generation probabilities with a VDJ recombination model fitted to out-of-frame rearrangements, and checked the results against IGoR. A later analysis scored TCR-TCR, TCR-HLA and TCR-CMV co-occurrence with hypergeometric tests, applying a repertoire-size bias correction to TCR pairs. A later analysis estimated false discovery rates by permuting HLA or CMV assignments 20 times. A later analysis grouped co-occurring TCRs with DBSCAN, adding TCRdist sequence similarity when clustering within HLA-allele-positive subsets. Repertoires with fewer than 30,000 or more than 120,000 public chains, plus five repertoires with anomalous nucleotide sharing, were excluded from co-occurrence clustering. The table comes from immuneACCESS by way of TCRdb, which keeps in-frame sequences with V and J called. Part of the clones is missing from these tables; in studies checked, under half for an unresolved V gene and the rest for unknown reasons. V, J and clone size reflect that table, while D and trimming were determined from the DNA. The sample has 95,000 to 150,000 clones on record, 75% to 90% of them singletons. 8.5% to 10% of the sample is held by the ten biggest clonotypes.

The entry originates in a study of cytomegalovirus exposure and HLA in healthy donors (dated by TCRdb to about 2017). In the study overall: An earlier analysis of 587 of the donors reported about 260 Gb of sequence data and about 120 million unique TCR beta sequences obtained from about 200 million T cells. An early release that covered several hundred HLA-typed donors contained around 300 gigabases of sequencing data and tens of millions of unique TCR sequences. Among the approximately 400 genotyped donors, about 83% belonged to the genetic ancestry cluster associated with self-reported Caucasian donors. The aim of the study was to test whether cataloging public T cell receptors could identify signatures of past pathogen exposure. Using immunosequencing, the study profiled T cell repertoires from 550 to 750 subjects and related those repertoires to cytomegalovirus serostatus. Along with the roughly 710-subject first cohort, a separate validation cohort of over 90 different subjects was used. High-throughput TCR immunosequencing, statistical association of individual TCRs with disease status, and machine learning were combined to predict cytomegalovirus infection status. To study patterns of TCR occurrence, a later analysis re-analyzed previously published TCR beta repertoires from 666 donors and added high-resolution HLA genotyping. The later analysis used no new phenotypic data to find candidate immune exposures, relying instead on TCR beta sequences and their occurrence across donors. An earlier analysis of some 500 of the donors applied high-throughput TCR beta sequencing to assess whether each TCR beta V gene segment acted as functional or pseudogenic. Donor age, sex, ethnicity and CMV serostatus were compiled alongside the repertoire data. In a later genetic analysis, genome-wide SNP genotypes for about three fifths of the 666 donors were used, and that subset was treated as a discovery cohort. All discovery cohort repertoires had been generated using a single sequencing platform. HLA typing included class I and class II loci at four-digit resolution. Typing coverage differed by locus: A, B, C, DRB1 and DQB1 were typed in about 629-640 donors, DQA1 in 522, DPA1 in 600 to 610, and DPB1 in around 440. About 5 DR-DQ haplotypes were handled as single units for association and clustering, since linkage in the cohort was strong. Among about 360 genotyped donors of the cohort, an average of 235,054 unique TCR beta nucleotide sequences were sequenced per donor, roughly 18% of them non-productive. Study-level results and caveats: In a later analysis, TCR association rates were found to vary across HLA loci, with the most associated TCRs seen for DRB1 alleles and the fewest for HLA-C alleles. The presence/absence analyses assumed that sequencing depth was roughly uniform across donors, and that assumption may not be true. The sequencing pipeline was judged likely to have produced a cluster of highly shared sequence variants as a technical artifact. This cohort had only TCR beta chains sequenced, and the lack of alpha or paired-chain data limited which features could be detected. In a later analysis, several top co-occurrence clusters were reported to appear linked to parvovirus B19, influenza, CMV and Epstein-Barr virus. Three of the identified cytomegalovirus-associated TCR beta chains were confirmed in vitro to be specific for cytomegalovirus antigens. In both the original and validation cohorts, the classifier was reported to diagnose cytomegalovirus status with high specificity and sensitivity. The authors suggested that the approach could potentially be generalized to other disease states and immunological phenotypes. In a later analysis, HLA-associated TCR beta chains were found to be more clonally expanded and to have lower generation probabilities than equally common non-associated chains. A later genetic analysis associated a missense DCLRE1C variant with V-gene and J-gene trimming of TCR beta chains, and an independent cohort replicated the association. Strong co-occurrence of HLA alleles, especially DR and DQ, made assigning TCR associations to individual alleles difficult. Some IMGT-functional V segments, including TRBV6-2 and TRBV6-3, could not be distinguished by the 87-base-pair reads and were therefore excluded. The study listed over 150 TCR beta chains as associated with cytomegalovirus. A later genetic analysis reported fewer N-insertions in productive TCRs among donors in an Asian-associated ancestry cluster than the approximately 670-donor mean. Some 16 rarely observed V segments, including chromosome 9 orphons, were excluded from the earlier analysis of a few hundred of the donors because counts were too low. The only immune exposure information available for the cohort was CMV serostatus. Linkage disequilibrium might explain the correlated functional status among segregating V segments, but an unknown experimental factor could not be ruled out. In a later analysis, most CMV-associated TCR beta chains were found to appear HLA-restricted, with HLA associations seemingly driven largely by CMV exposure. Broadly in line with IMGT annotations, most TCR beta V segments showed up in productive rearrangements about 90% or about 30% of the time in an earlier analysis of 587 of the donors. A later analysis associated approximately 17,000 TCR beta sequences with specific HLA alleles at a false discovery rate of 0.05. Because some donors lacked HLA typing at each locus, the association tests relied only on the typed subset. While some public TCRs were present in many individuals, most TCR sequences turned up only very rarely across donors. A further reported finding was that TCR beta sequences accurately predicted the HLA-A and HLA-B alleles for most subjects in the first cohort.

The cohort was made up of 650 to 700 healthy bone marrow donors. Cohort members were all nominally healthy when sampled, although unrecorded immune exposures were likely present. The donor was CMV seropositive and was included in the group of 300 or so seropositive cohort members. A peripheral blood sample was provided by each donor, and peripheral blood mononuclear cells were used for TCR beta sequencing. The Qiagen DNeasy Blood Extraction Kit was used to extract genomic DNA from the blood cell samples. The source material was PBMCs. The sequence links TRBV7-2 to TRBJ2-1; TRBD2 is a possible D gene, resting on 7 matching bases. This receptor was obtained from a female donor in good health and CMV-seropositive. The CDR3 has the sequence CASSSPGGANEQFF. The nucleotides read TGTGCCAGCAGCTCACCGGGGGGCGCCAATGAGCAGTTCTTC.